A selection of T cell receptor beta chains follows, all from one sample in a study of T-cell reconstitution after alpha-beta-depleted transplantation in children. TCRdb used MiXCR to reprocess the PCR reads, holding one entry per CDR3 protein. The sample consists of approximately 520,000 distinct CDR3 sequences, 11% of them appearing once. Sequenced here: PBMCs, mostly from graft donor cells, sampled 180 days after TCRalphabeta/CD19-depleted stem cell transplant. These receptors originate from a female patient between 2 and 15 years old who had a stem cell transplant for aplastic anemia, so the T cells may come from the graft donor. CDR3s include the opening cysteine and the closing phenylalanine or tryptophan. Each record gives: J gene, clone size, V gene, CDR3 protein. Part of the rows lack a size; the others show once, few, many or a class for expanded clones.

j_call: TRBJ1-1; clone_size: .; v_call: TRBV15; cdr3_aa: CATSRGAGLNTEAFF
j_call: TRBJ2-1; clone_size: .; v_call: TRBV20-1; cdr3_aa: CSATGLEFEQFF
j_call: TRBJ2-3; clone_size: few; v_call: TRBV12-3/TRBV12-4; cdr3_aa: CASSHLYTDTQYF
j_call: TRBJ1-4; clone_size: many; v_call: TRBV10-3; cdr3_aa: CAISESLREKLFF
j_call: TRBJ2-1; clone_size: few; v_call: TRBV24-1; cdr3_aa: CATSDPGLVYNEQFF
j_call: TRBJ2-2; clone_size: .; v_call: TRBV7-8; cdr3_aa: CASSLRDRANTGELFF
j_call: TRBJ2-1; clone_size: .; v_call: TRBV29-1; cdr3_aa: CSVRPSGIYNEQFF
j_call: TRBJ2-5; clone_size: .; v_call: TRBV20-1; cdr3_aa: CSAKNGETQYF
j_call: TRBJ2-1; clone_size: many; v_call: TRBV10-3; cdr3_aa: CAISESGGREQFF
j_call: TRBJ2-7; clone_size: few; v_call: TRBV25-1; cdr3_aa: CASSGSRGASSYEQYF
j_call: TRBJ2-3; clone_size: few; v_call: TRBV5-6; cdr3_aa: CASSFQREGLFWGDTQYF
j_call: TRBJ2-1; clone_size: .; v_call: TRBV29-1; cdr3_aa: CSVDGRECCNEQFF
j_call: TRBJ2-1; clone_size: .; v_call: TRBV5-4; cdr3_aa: CASSLASGRNNEQFF
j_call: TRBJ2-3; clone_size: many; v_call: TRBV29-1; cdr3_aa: CSGNRGSGTDTQYF
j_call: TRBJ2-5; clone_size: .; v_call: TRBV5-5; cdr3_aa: CASSLEAFRETQYF
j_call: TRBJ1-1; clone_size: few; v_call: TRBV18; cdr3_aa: CASSPRTGVENTEAFF
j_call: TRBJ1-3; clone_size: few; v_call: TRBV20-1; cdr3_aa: CSAKSGNTIYF
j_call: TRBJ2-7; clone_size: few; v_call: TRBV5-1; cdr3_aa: CASSWVGTGTSGSYEQYF
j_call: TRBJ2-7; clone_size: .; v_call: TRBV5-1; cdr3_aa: CASSLIDRGNGEQYF
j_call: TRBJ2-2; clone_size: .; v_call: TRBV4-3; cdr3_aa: CASSQQRGSGELFF
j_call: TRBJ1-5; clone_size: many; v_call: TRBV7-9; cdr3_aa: CASSLGTNSNQPQHF
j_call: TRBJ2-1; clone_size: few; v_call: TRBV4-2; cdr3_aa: CASSQEAWWGALNEQFF
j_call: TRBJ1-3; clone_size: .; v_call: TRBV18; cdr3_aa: CASSFSTTFSGNTIYF
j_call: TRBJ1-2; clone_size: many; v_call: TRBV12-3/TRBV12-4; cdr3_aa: CASSPGHGIYGYTF
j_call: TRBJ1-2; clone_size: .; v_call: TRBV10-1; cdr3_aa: CASSAGPEYGYTF
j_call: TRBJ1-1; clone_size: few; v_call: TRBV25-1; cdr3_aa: CASSKGPNTEAFF
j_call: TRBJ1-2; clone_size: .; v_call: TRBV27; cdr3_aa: CASSWGGAWGYTF
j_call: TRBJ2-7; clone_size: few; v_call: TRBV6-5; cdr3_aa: CASSYQPTSYEQYF
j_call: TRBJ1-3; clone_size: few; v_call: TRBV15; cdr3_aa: CATAPDSGNTIYF
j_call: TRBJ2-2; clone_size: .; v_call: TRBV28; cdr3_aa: CASSFQRENGELFF
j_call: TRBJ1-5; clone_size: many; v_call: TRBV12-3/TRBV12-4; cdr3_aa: CASSRQGSNQPQHF
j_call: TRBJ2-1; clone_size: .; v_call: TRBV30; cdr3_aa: CAWSLGAVGHNEQFF
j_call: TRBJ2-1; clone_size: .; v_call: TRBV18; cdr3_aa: CASSPGTATGEQFF
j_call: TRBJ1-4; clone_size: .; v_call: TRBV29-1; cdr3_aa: CSVEETGHNEKLFF
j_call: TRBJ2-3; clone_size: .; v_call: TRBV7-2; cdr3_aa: CASSLSWRQGIGTQYF
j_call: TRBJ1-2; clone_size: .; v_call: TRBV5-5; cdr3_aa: CASSSRPSNYGYTF
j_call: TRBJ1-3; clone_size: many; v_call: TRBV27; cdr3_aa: CASAGVSGNTIYF
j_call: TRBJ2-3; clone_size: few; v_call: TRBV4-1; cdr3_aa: CASSQDGTEDTQYF
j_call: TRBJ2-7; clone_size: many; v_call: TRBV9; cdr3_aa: CASSPTSREWEQYF
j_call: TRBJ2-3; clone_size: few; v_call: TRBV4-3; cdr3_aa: CASSQDTGSRDTQYF
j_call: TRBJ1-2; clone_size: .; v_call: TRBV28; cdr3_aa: CASSPAGTGNYGYTF
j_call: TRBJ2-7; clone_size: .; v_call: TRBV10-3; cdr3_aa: CATQGVGLYEQYF
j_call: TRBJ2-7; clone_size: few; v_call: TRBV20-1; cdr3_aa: CSGPPGQGASEQYF
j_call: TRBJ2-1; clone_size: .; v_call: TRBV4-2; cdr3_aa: CASSQDPRGEQFF
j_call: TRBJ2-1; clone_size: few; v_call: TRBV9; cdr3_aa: CASSGWTSGTSAYNEQFF
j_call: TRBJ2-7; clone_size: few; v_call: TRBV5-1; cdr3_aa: CASSLVVGGGAFYEQYF
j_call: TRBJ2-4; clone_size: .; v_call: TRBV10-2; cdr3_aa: CASSPALGAQNIQYF
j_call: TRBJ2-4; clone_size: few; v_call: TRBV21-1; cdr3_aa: CASSKGLVRTVLAKNIQYF
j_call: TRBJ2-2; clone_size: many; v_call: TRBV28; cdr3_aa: CASSLWDLAGELFF
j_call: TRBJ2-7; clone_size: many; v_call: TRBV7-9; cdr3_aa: CASSLSGTAYEQYF
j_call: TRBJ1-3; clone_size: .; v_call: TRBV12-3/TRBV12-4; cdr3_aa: CASSYRTGFSGNTIYF
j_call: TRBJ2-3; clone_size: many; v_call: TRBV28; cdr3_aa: CASSKLAGGTVSTSTQYF
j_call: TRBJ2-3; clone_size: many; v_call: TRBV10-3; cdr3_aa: CAIRGLAETNAQYF
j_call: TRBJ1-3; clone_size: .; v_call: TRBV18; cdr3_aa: CASSPPAGNPSGNTIYF
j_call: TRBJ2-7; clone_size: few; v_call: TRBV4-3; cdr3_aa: CASSQGRRTSYEQYF
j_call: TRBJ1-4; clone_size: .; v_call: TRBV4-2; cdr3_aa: CASSQASGRASGAEKLFF
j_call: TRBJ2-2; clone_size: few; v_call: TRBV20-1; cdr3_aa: CSAPHPLRMTWRTGELFF
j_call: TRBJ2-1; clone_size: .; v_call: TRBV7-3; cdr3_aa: CASSLRGGGLNEQFF
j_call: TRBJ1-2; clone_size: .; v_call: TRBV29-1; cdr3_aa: CSVPWRHYGYTF